This T cell receptor (beta chain) is from a study of CD8+ T cells in alopecia areata. Extracted RNA was reverse transcribed into cDNA, the sequencing template. Repertoires were generated with immunoSEQ multiplex PCR, while TCRdb's copy carries only in-frame clones and drops some. The sample lists about 120,000 clones; roughly two thirds were seen once. Researchers picked out CD4+ and CD8+ T cells from PBMCs by sorting. General study results and limits: Lesional scalp, notably in alopecia totalis/universalis, had clonality above that of normal scalp. Mice showed clearer TCR sharing than patients did, a gap that was possibly HLA-related.

The CDR3 covers 14 residues. Trimming stripped 3 bases from V and 2 bases from J, with 5 bases between. Germline CDR1 MNHEY, CDR2 SMNVEV (reference sequence). As regards this clone: Its target is unknown.

What was sequenced was CD4+ T cells sorted from blood. V gene TRBV27 combines with J gene TRBJ1-6, with D unclear. The TCR was taken from a human donor in good health. CDR3 nucleotides: TGTGCCAGCAGTTTTAAGCCCTATAATTCACCCCTCCACTTT. Protein sequence: CASSFKPYNSPLHF.